A single sample gave rise to the 23 T cell receptor beta chains below, sequenced in a study of T cell responses to AZD1222 COVID-19 vaccine. Here immunoSEQ multiplex PCR was the method, and the copy in TCRdb shows in-frame clones only, minus some. This table holds about 150,000 clones, more than 85% found once. The specimen comprised peripheral blood, sampled 28 days after the second AZD1222 dose. The receptors derive from an adult who received the AZD1222 COVID-19 vaccine.

The rearrangement uses TRBV7-3 and TRBJ1-1; tentative D call: TRBD1 (5 bases). Germline lookup yields CDR1 SGHTA and CDR2 FQGTGA. V was trimmed by 2 bases and J by 4 bases, leaving 8 bases between them. This CDR3 comprises 13 residues. The CDR3 loop reads CASSLGGTTEAFF. The CDR3 DNA sequence: TGTGCCAGCAGCTTAGGGGGGACCACTGAAGCTTTCTTT.

The CDR3 sequence: CASTQYRDRGYEQYF. CDR3 nucleotides: TGCGCCAGCACTCAATACCGGGACAGGGGCTACGAGCAGTACTTC. The chain combines TRBV10-1 with TRBJ2-7; TRBD1 matches 10 bases. CDR1 WNHNN and CDR2 SYGVQD come from the germline V gene (reference sequence). V was pared by 7 bases and J by 3 bases, with 9 bases of the junction left unmatched. This CDR3 comprises 15 residues.

The chain is built from TRBV6-5 and TRBJ1-5; 12 nucleotides line up with TRBD1. Germline CDR1 reads MNHEY; CDR2 reads SVGAGI. This CDR3 comprises 15 residues. V gave up 6 bases and J gave up 3 bases; unmatched junction bases: 3. Written as DNA, the CDR3 is TGTGCCAGCAGGGGGGACAGGGGGCCCAATCAGCCCCAGCATTTT. Residues: CASRGDRGPNQPQHF.

This sequence joins TRBV6-1 and TRBJ1-2; D not resolved. The CDR3 spans 15 residues. Trimming removed 3 bases at V and 3 bases at J, with 14 bases between. Germline-derived CDR1 and CDR2 are MNHNS and SASEGT. CDR3 in amino acids: CASSDGSWADYGYTF. The CDR3 DNA reads as TGTGCCAGCAGTGATGGGTCTTGGGCGGACTATGGCTACACCTTC.

This clone showed up just once. This chain connects TRBV12-3 or TRBV12-4 to TRBJ1-1; D is unclear. The CDR3 is made up of 11 amino acids. V was cut by 3 bases and J by 6 bases, with 5 bases left in between. CDR3 region: CASSFTAEAFF. CDR3 sequence (DNA): TGTGCCAGCAGTTTCACCGCTGAAGCTTTCTTT.

The chain links TRBV3-1 (or the pseudogene TRBV3-2) to TRBJ2-7; the D is unclear. This CDR3 has 14 residues. V was shortened by 5 bases and J by 0 bases, with 11 bases between the two germline ends. The V gene's germline CDR1 is LGHDT and CDR2 YNNKEL (reference sequence). The CDR3 DNA reads as TGTGCCAGCAGCATGGACCTTAGCTCCTACGAGCAGTACTTC. It specifies CASSMDLSSYEQYF.

The rearrangement uses TRBV19 and TRBJ1-5; D remains ambiguous. Germline V gene sequence: CDR1 LNHDA, CDR2 SQIVND (reference sequence). Trimming cost V 7 bases and J 2 bases, with 12 bases left between them. The length of the CDR3 is 14 residues. The CDR3 loop reads CASNLGGGNQPQHF. Here the CDR3 DNA reads TGTGCCAGTAACCTGGGTGGTGGCAATCAGCCCCAGCATTTT.

This chain links TRBV9 with TRBJ1-5; unclear D gene. Germline lookup yields CDR1 SGDLS and CDR2 YYNGEE. V lost 4 bases and J 5 bases, leaving 16 bases between the germline ends. The length of the CDR3 is 15 residues. The CDR3 sequence is CASSPRGRDDQPQHF. In DNA form, the CDR3 reads TGTGCCAGCAGCCCCCGCGGGAGGGATGATCAGCCCCAGCATTTT.

The chain employs TRBV12-3 or TRBV12-4 and TRBJ1-1; D gene uncertain. The V end was cut by 2 bases, the J end by 6 bases, with 7 bases between. The CDR3 is made up of 12 amino acids. The CDR3 is CASSLRAPEAFF. The CDR3 bases are TGTGCCAGCAGTTTACGGGCCCCTGAAGCTTTCTTT.

The chain has TRBV19 and TRBJ2-7, with 11 nucleotides matching TRBD1. The germline gives CDR1 LNHDA, CDR2 SQIVND (reference sequence). The CDR3 has 15 amino acids. With V trimmed by 6 bases and J by 2 bases, 6 bases remained unmatched. For the CDR3, the DNA is TGTGCCAGTAGCCCCGGGACAGGGGGGACCTACGAGCAGTACTTC. Translating gives CASSPGTGGTYEQYF.

V and J are TRBV3-1 (or the pseudogene TRBV3-2) and TRBJ2-1; D uncertain. There are 11 residues in the CDR3. Germline V gene lookup returns CDR1 LGHDT and CDR2 YNNKEL (reference sequence). The V end was cut by 0 bases, the J end by 10 bases, with 4 bases between. The CDR3 is CASSQDREQFF. The DNA of the CDR3 is TGTGCCAGCAGCCAAGACCGCGAGCAGTTCTTC.

V usage is TRBV10-3 and J usage is TRBJ1-6; possibly TRBD1 for D (5 bases). CDR1 ENHRY and CDR2 SYGVKD come from the germline V gene. This CDR3 is built from 15 residues. V was trimmed by 3 bases and J by 7 bases, leaving 13 bases between them. CDR3 nucleotides: TGTGCCATCAGTGACGAGGGGTATATGAATTCACCCCTCCACTTT. Amino acid sequence: CAISDEGYMNSPLHF.

The rearrangement uses TRBV7-5 and TRBJ1-1. TRBV7-5 is labeled a pseudogene. There are 14 residues in the CDR3. Here the CDR3 reads CVRSLPRLNTEAFF. In DNA form, the CDR3 reads TGTGTCAGAAGCCTCCCACGTCTTAACACTGAAGCTTTCTTT.

The chain uses TRBV19 and TRBJ1-1; D is unresolved. The CDR3 contains 13 residues. V shed 5 bases and J shed 0 bases, with 7 bases lying between them. Germline V gene data show CDR1 as LNHDA and CDR2 as SQIVND (reference sequence). The CDR3 sequence: CASSPRLNTEAFF. CDR3 coding DNA: TGTGCCAGTAGTCCGCGACTGAACACTGAAGCTTTCTTT.

CDR3 sequence (DNA): TGTGCCAGTAGTAGAACAGGTAGCTCCTACGAGCAGTACTTC. This codes for CASSRTGSSYEQYF. The genes are TRBV19 and TRBJ2-7; a weak D match, TRBD1 (5 bases). Germline CDR1 is LNHDA and CDR2 is SQIVND (reference sequence). The CDR3 loop spans 14 amino acids. Trimming took off 4 bases at V and 0 bases at J, with 10 bases between the two ends.

This chain uses TRBV7-9 with TRBJ1-2; perhaps TRBD1 as D (6 bases). Germline V gene lookup returns CDR1 SEHNR and CDR2 FQNEAQ (reference sequence). The CDR3 consists of 13 residues. V was trimmed by 1 base and J by 7 bases, leaving 10 bases between them. The CDR3 here is CASSLDRAFGYTF. CDR3 nucleotides: TGTGCCAGCAGCTTAGACAGGGCTTTTGGCTACACCTTC.

The V call is TRBV10-2, the J call TRBJ2-2; 11 bases fit TRBD2. Trimming cost V 11 bases and J 4 bases; bases outside gene matches: 18. CDR3 length: 18 residues. Germline-derived CDR1 and CDR2 are WSHSY and SAAADI. The CDR3, as DNA: TGCGCCGGAGGGGGGGCGGGACTAGCGGTGAAGTCCACCGGGGAGCTGTTTTTT. Protein: CAGGGAGLAVKSTGELFF.

This sequence joins TRBV4-2 and TRBJ2-1; D is uncertain. From germline, CDR1 is LGHNA and CDR2 YNFKEQ. V lost 0 bases to trimming and J lost 4 bases, with 13 bases between them. The CDR3 spans 16 residues. CDR3 protein: CASSQDGAVKYNEQFF. The CDR3 nucleotides are TGTGCCAGCAGCCAAGATGGAGCTGTCAAATACAATGAGCAGTTCTTC.

The chain recombines TRBV20-1 with TRBJ1-1, with D unclear. V lost 3 bases to trimming and J lost 3 bases, with 8 bases between them. The CDR3 spans 12 residues. CDR1 and CDR2 (germline): DFQATT, SNEGSKA (reference sequence). The CDR3 sequence is CSASRRDTEAFF. DNA of the CDR3: TGCAGTGCTAGTAGGAGGGACACTGAAGCTTTCTTT.

The J gene is TRBJ1-2, the V gene TRBV5-1, with TRBD1 as a possible D gene (5 bases). V dropped 0 bases and J dropped 4 bases, with 13 bases sitting between them. Germline lookup yields CDR1 SGHRS and CDR2 YFSETQ. The CDR3 consists of 15 residues. The CDR3 here is CASSLEARASYGYTF. The CDR3 region has the DNA TGCGCCAGCAGCTTGGAGGCCAGGGCAAGCTATGGCTACACCTTC.

V usage is TRBV7-9 and J usage is TRBJ2-3; D is unresolved. Germline CDR1 and CDR2: SEHNR and FQNEAQ (reference sequence). Between the trimmed V and J ends, which lost 5 bases and 3 bases, there was a span of 6 bases. The CDR3 covers 12 residues. DNA for the CDR3: TGTGCCAGCAGCCAAATAACAGATACGCAGTATTTT. It codes for CASSQITDTQYF.

The V and J genes are TRBV27 and TRBJ1-4; D not resolved. Germline V lookup: CDR1 MNHEY, CDR2 SMNVEV (reference sequence). The CDR3 runs 14 residues. Trimming left V 5 bases short and J 0 bases short, with 7 bases between. The CDR3 region has the DNA TGTGCCAGCAGTCCGATTGCAACTAATGAAAAACTGTTTTTT. Its protein product is CASSPIATNEKLFF. Using reference TRBV27 and TRBJ1-4 for the parts outside the CDR3, the full variable domain is EAQVTQNPRYLITVTGKKLTVTCSQNMNHEYMSWYRQDPGLGLRQIYYSMNVEVTDKGDVPEGYKVSRKEKRNFPLILESPSPNQTSLYFCASSPIATNEKLFFGSGTQLSVL.

The chain recombines TRBV3-1 (or the pseudogene TRBV3-2) with TRBJ2-5, with D tentatively TRBD1 or TRBD2 (5 bases each). The CDR3 extends over 14 amino acids. V was pared by 3 bases and J by 3 bases, with 11 bases between. The V gene's germline CDR1 is LGHDT and CDR2 YNNKEL (reference sequence). The CDR3, as DNA: TGTGCCAGCAGCCATGGGGGAGTGAAAGAGACCCAGTACTTC. Its translation: CASSHGGVKETQYF.